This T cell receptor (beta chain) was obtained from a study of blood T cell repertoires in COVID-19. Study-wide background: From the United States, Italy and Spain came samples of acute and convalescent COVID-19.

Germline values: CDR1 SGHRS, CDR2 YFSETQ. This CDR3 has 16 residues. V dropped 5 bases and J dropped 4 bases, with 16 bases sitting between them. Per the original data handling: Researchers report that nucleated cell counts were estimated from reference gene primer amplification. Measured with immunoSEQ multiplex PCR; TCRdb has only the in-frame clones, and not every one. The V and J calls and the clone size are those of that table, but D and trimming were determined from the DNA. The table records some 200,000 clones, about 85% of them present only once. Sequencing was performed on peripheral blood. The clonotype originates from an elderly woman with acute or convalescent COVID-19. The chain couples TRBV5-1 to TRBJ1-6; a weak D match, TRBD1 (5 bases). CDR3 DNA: TGCGCCAGCAGACCGGGAGGGGAATCGTATAATTCACCCCTCCACTTT. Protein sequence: CASRPGGESYNSPLHF.